The entry below describes one T cell receptor (beta chain). Antigen unknown. Under the ViraFEST assay, PBMC were stimulated with viral peptide pools so that antigen-specific CD4+ T cells expanded. Sequencing was performed afterwards. When around ten days of culture had elapsed, CD4+ T cells were isolated. Neither prior SARS-CoV-2 infection nor positive nucleocapsid antibodies were present in the vaccine recipients. Each well held 2 million to 2.5 million PBMC cultured with around 10 ug/ml peptides and about 10 IU/ml IL-2. Half-medium replacement with IL-2 medium occurred on days 3 and 7. This entry belongs to a study of vaccination effects on CD4 cells after COVID-19. Only in-frame clones appear in the TCRdb table, and some are missing; sequencing was by immunoSEQ multiplex PCR. This table holds roughly 42,000 clones, around 70% found once. The study's findings and limits: There was marked clonal contraction among infection- and vaccine-induced clones late after vaccination. The study dataset contains few convalescent patients and includes no early post-infection timepoints.

V lost 2 bases and J lost 4, with 2 bases in between. This CDR3 is built from 11 residues. The germline V gene has CDR1 SNHLY and CDR2 FYNNEI. The receptor was derived from a human donor who received a COVID-19 vaccine. The material sequenced was CD4+ T cells from PBMCs cultured with HCoV-OC43 spike peptides, taken before COVID-19 vaccination. Stated subset: HCoV-OC43 spike overlapping peptide pool stimulation. V is TRBV2 and J is TRBJ1-2; D not certain. CDR3 coding DNA: TGTGCCAGCAGTGAACTCTATGGCTACACCTTC. Translating it yields CASSELYGYTF.